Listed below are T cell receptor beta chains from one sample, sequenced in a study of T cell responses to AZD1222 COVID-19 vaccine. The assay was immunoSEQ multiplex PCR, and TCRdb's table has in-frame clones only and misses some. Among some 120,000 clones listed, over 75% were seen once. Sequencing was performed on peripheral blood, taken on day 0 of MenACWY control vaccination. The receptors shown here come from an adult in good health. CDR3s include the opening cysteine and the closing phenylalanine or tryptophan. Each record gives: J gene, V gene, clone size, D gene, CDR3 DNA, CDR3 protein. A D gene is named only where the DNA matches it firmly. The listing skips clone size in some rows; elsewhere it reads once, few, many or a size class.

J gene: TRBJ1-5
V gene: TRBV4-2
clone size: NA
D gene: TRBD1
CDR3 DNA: TGTGCCAGCAGCACACAGGGGAGCAATCAGCCCCAGCATTTT
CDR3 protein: CASSTQGSNQPQHF

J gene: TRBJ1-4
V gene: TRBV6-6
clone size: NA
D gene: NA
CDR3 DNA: TGTGCCAGCAGACAGGGAACAACTAATGAAAAACTGTTTTTT
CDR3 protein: CASRQGTTNEKLFF

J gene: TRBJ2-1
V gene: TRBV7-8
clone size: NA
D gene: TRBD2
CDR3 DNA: TGTGCCAGCAGCTTAGCGATTCAGCGGGGTACCTACAATGAGCAGTTCTTC
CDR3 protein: CASSLAIQRGTYNEQFF

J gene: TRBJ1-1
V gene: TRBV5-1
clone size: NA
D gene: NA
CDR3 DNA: TGCGCCAGCAGCTTGTTCGGGCCGGGGACTGAAGCTTTCTTT
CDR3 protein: CASSLFGPGTEAFF

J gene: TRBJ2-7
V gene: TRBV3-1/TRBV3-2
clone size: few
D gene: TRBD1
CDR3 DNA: TGTGCCAGCAGCCAGGGGCCGGGACAGCTGGCCTACGAGCAGTACTTC
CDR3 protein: CASSQGPGQLAYEQYF

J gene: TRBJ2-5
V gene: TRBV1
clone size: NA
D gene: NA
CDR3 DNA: TGCACCAGCAGCCAAGATCTTGGGGGCGGATACCGGGAGACCCAGTACTTC
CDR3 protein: CTSSQDLGGGYRETQYF

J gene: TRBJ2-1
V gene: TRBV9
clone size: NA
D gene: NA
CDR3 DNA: TGTGCCAGCAGCGTTGCCGGGACCAACAATGAGCAGTTCTTC
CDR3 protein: CASSVAGTNNEQFF

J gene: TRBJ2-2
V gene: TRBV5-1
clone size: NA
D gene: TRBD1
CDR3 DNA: TGCGCCAGTGCTGAGAGGACAGGGGAGGTCGGGGAGCTGTTTTTT
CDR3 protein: CASAERTGEVGELFF

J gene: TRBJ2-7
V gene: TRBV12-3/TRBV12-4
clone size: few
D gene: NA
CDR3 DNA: TGTGCCAGCAGTAGGGACCGCCTCTACGAGCAGTACTTC
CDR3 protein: CASSRDRLYEQYF

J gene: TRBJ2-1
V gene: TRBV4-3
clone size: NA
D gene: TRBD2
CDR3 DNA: TGCGCCAGCAGCCAAGCGGGGGGTATCTACAATGAGCAGTTCTTC
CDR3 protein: CASSQAGGIYNEQFF

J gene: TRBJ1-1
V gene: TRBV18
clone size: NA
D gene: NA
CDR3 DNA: TGTGCCAGCTCACCGGGGGTAGTGGGCACTGAAGCTTTCTTT
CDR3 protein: CASSPGVVGTEAFF

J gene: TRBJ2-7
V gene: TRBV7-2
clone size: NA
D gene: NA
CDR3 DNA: TGTGCCAGCAGGGAGTCCGGGACGGCTACCTACGAGCAGTACTTC
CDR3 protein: CASRESGTATYEQYF

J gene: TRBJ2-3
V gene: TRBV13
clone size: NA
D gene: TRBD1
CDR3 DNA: TGTGCCAGCAGCTCACCTGGAGACAGGGCACGCACAGATACGCAGTATTTT
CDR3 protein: CASSSPGDRARTDTQYF

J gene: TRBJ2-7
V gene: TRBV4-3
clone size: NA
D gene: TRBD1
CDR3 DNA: TGCGCCAGCAGCCCATGGACAGGGGGCACCTACGAGCAGTACTTC
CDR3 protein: CASSPWTGGTYEQYF

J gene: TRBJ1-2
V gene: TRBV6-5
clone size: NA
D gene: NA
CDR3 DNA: TGTGCCAGCAGACCCTTCGGAAGCGACTATGGCTACACCTTC
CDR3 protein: CASRPFGSDYGYTF

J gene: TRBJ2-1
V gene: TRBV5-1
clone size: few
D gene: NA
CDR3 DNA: TGCGCCAGCAGCGGGGCGGGTGGGCAGTTCTTC
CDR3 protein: CASSGAGGQFF

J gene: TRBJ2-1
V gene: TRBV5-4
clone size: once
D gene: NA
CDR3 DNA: TGTGCCAGCAGCTTGCCTAGCGTTACCTACAATGAGCAGTTCTTC
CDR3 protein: CASSLPSVTYNEQFF

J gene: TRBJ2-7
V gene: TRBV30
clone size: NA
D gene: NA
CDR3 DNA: TGTGCCTGGACCAGATCGAGGGAGCAGTACTTC
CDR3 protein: CAWTRSREQYF

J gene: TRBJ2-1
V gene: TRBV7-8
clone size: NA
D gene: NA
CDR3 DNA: TGTGCCAGCAGCTTGGAGAATAACAATGAGCAGTTCTTC
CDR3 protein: CASSLENNNEQFF

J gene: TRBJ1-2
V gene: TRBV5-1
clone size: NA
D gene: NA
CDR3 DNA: TGCGCCAGCAGCTTGGTTCAGGGGCTCTATGGCTACACCTTC
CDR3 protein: CASSLVQGLYGYTF

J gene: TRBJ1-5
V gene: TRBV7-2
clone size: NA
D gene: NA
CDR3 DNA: TGTGCCAGCAGCGTGGATAGCAATCAGCCCCAGCATTTT
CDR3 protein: CASSVDSNQPQHF

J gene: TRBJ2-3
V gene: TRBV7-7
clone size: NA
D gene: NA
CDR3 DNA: TGTGCCAGCAGCTTAGGTGGCCTTCTCACAGATACGCAGTATTTT
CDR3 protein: CASSLGGLLTDTQYF